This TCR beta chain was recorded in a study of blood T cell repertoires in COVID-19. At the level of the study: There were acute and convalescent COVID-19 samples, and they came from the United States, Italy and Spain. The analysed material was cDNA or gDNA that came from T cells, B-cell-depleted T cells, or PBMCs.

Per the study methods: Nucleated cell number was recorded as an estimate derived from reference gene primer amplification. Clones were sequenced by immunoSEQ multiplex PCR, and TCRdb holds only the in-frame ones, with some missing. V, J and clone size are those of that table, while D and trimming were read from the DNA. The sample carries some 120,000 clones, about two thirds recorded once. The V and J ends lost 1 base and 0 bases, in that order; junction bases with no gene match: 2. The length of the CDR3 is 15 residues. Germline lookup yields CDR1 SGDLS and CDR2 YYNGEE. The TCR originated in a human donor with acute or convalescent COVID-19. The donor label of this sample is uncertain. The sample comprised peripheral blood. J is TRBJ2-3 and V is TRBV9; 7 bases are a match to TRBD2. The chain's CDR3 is CASSVRRGSTDTQYF. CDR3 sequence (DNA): TGTGCCAGCAGCGTAAGGCGGGGGAGCACAGATACGCAGTATTTT.